This section outlines one T cell receptor (beta chain) sequence together with its context. As yet, its antigen is unknown. Participants comprised healthy donors of bone marrow. This entry belongs to a study of cytomegalovirus exposure and HLA in healthy donors. PCR amplification relied on 60 Vbeta primers (plus 13 Jbeta primers). This table comes from immunoSEQ multiplex PCR, and its TCRdb copy is limited to in-frame clones, with some not included. The data hold approximately 150,000 clones, with 70% to 80% observed a single time. Whole-study findings and limits: CMV serostatus stood as the only immune exposure information on hand. Later on, a genetic analysis was performed. It linked a missense variant in DCLRE1C with V- and J-gene trimming of TCR beta.

The CDR3 is made up of 17 amino acids. V dropped 4 bases and J dropped 3; count of bases not matched to a gene: 9. Germline V gives CDR1 SGHRS, CDR2 YFSETQ. Input material: PBMCs. The clonotype was recovered from a man aged 35 to 55 in good health and CMV-seronegative. The chain is built from TRBV5-1 and TRBJ2-4, with 11 positions matching TRBD2. This CDR3 is CASSKLAGDGGKNIQYF. In DNA form, the CDR3 reads TGCGCCAGCAGCAAACTAGCGGGAGATGGGGGCAAAAACATTCAGTACTTC.